These T cell receptor beta chains were read from a single sample in a study of identical twins. TCRdb re-derived calls from the 5' RACE reads in MiXCR, one entry per CDR3 protein. The sample includes 700,000 or so distinct CDR3 sequences, over 8.5% of them seen just once. Separately, the same data were catalogued under a study of yellow fever vaccine responses in identical twins.

Sample: PBMCs. The origin of the receptors is a woman between 18 and 29 years old in good health. The CDR3 runs from the conserved cysteine through the conserved F or W.

J: TRBJ2-7
V: TRBV28
CDR3: CASSLEARRYF

J: TRBJ2-2
V: TRBV11-3
CDR3: CASSLQGTNTGELFF

J: TRBJ1-6
V: TRBV27
CDR3: CASSFGSSGQGPHRGNSPLHF

J: TRBJ2-1
V: TRBV4-1
CDR3: CASSQNRDLTNEQFF

J: TRBJ2-7
V: TRBV3-1
CDR3: CASSQFPDTTPKGYEQYF

J: TRBJ2-7
V: TRBV29-1
CDR3: CSVGRDSTSYEQYF

J: TRBJ2-3
V: TRBV20-1
CDR3: CSAITGEERTDTQYF

J: TRBJ2-7
V: TRBV6-5
CDR3: CASSYSDDGYEQYF

J: TRBJ2-1
V: TRBV6-5
CDR3: CASSYELAGGGEQFF

J: TRBJ1-4
V: TRBV29-1
CDR3: CSVVGMSNEKLFF

J: TRBJ2-7
V: TRBV6-1
CDR3: CASRGLDSYEQYF

J: TRBJ2-5
V: TRBV20-1
CDR3: CSASSGRAPETQYF

J: TRBJ2-4
V: TRBV28
CDR3: CASTMGVAKNIQYF

J: TRBJ1-2
V: TRBV3-1
CDR3: CASSQGTQGNYGYTF

J: TRBJ2-6
V: TRBV24-1
CDR3: CATSAILSGANVLTF

J: TRBJ2-1
V: TRBV6-4
CDR3: CASSVSAVGGEQFF

J: TRBJ2-7
V: TRBV12-3/TRBV12-4
CDR3: CASSLGSGSEEQYF

J: TRBJ2-7
V: TRBV30
CDR3: CAWSNHYEQYF

J: TRBJ2-1
V: TRBV27
CDR3: CASGTSGRWNEQFF

J: TRBJ2-7
V: TRBV6-2/TRBV6-3
CDR3: CASNAISSYEQYF

J: TRBJ1-2
V: TRBV4-3
CDR3: CASSQDYGVPFYGYTF

J: TRBJ2-1
V: TRBV10-3
CDR3: CAISESLYDEQFF

J: TRBJ2-3
V: TRBV3-1
CDR3: CASSPSDRRNTDTQYF

J: TRBJ1-3
V: TRBV6-5
CDR3: CASSYGTGTSGNTIYF

J: TRBJ1-1
V: TRBV5-1
CDR3: CASSPWTGDPNTEAFF

J: TRBJ1-4
V: TRBV29-1
CDR3: CSATGSSNEKLFF

J: TRBJ1-2
V: TRBV5-1
CDR3: CASRSGTGASGYTF

J: TRBJ2-3
V: TRBV5-1
CDR3: CASSLGVGPGDTQYF

J: TRBJ2-7
V: TRBV20-1
CDR3: CSARGTTSADYEQYF

J: TRBJ1-3
V: TRBV15
CDR3: CATSRDNRSPYTIYF

J: TRBJ2-7
V: TRBV29-1
CDR3: CSVESEREAYEQYF

J: TRBJ1-4
V: TRBV18
CDR3: CASSPRRQTEKLFF

J: TRBJ1-2
V: TRBV4-3
CDR3: CASSQDLGQDYGYAF

J: TRBJ2-2
V: TRBV9
CDR3: CASNVAGGPSGELFF

J: TRBJ2-6
V: TRBV4-1
CDR3: CASSQVPGSFGSGANVLTF

J: TRBJ2-5
V: TRBV20-1
CDR3: CSARDLGTALETQYF

J: TRBJ2-1
V: TRBV5-1
CDR3: CASSLDRTSSYNEQFF

J: TRBJ2-1
V: TRBV5-1
CDR3: CASSLGTWGGGRPNEQFF

J: TRBJ2-5
V: TRBV12-3/TRBV12-4
CDR3: CASSATGAETQYF

J: TRBJ2-5
V: TRBV7-7
CDR3: CASSLAPPDRVRQETQYF

J: TRBJ2-5
V: TRBV7-9
CDR3: CASSPLLAGVGETQYF

J: TRBJ1-4
V: TRBV29-1
CDR3: CSAVRGTGNEKLFF

J: TRBJ1-1
V: TRBV4-1
CDR3: CASSQDRGQTQNTEAFF

J: TRBJ1-4
V: TRBV29-1
CDR3: CSGSADRVVRATNEKLFF

J: TRBJ2-7
V: TRBV19
CDR3: CASRHASEQYF

J: TRBJ2-1
V: TRBV7-9
CDR3: CASSLVLKTIDNEQFF

J: TRBJ1-2
V: TRBV5-1
CDR3: CASSTQGPGHGYTF

J: TRBJ2-4
V: TRBV11-2
CDR3: CASSVLRDSLWDIQYF

J: TRBJ1-1
V: TRBV7-9
CDR3: CASSSREGNTEAFF

J: TRBJ2-7
V: TRBV7-9
CDR3: CASSFGTEEQYF

J: TRBJ2-1
V: TRBV6-5
CDR3: CASSSTEGAGEQFF

J: TRBJ2-1
V: TRBV5-5
CDR3: CASSFEAFYRNEQFF

J: TRBJ2-1
V: TRBV20-1
CDR3: CSANDRGVGEQFF

J: TRBJ1-5
V: TRBV19
CDR3: CASSIEEATTEHF

J: TRBJ2-7
V: TRBV9
CDR3: CASSPSGRATYEQYF